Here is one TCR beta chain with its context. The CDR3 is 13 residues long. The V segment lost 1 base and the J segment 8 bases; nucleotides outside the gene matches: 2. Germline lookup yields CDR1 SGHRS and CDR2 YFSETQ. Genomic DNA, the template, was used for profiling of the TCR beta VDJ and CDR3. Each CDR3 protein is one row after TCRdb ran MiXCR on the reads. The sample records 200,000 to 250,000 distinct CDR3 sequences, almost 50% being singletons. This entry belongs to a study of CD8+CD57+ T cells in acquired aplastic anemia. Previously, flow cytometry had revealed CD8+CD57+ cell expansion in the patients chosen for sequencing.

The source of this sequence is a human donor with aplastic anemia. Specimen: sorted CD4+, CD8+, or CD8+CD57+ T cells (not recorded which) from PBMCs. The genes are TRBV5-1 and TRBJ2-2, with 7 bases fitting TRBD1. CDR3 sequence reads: CASSLTGQGELFF. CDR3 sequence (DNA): TGCGCCAGCAGCTTGACGGGACAGGGGGAGCTGTTTTTT.